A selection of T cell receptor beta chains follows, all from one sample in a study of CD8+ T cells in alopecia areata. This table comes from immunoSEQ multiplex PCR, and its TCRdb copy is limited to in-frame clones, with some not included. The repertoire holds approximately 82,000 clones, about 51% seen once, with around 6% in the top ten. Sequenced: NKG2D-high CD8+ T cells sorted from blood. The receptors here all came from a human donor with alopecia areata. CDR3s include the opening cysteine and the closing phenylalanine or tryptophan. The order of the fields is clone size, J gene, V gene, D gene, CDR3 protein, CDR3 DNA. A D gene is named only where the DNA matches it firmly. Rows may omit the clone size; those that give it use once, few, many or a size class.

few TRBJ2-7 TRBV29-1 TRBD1 CSVVPGQGIYEQYF TGCAGCGTCGTACCGGGACAGGGCATCTACGAGCAGTACTTC
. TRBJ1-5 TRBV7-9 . CASSLPRKVQHQPQHF TGTGCCAGCAGCTTACCGAGAAAAGTACAGCATCAGCCCCAGCATTTT
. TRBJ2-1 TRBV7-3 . CASSSGNEQFF TGTGCCAGCAGCTCTGGAAATGAGCAGTTCTTC
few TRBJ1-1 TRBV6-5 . CASSYYDGTEAFF TGTGCCAGCAGTTACTATGATGGCACTGAAGCTTTCTTT
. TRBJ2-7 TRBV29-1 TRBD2 CSVEDTAGDYEQYF TGCAGCGTTGAAGATACTGCGGGAGACTACGAGCAGTACTTC
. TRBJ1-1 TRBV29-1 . CSVEGTGAEAFF TGCAGCGTTGAGGGGACGGGTGCTGAAGCTTTCTTT
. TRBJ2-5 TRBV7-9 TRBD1 CASTDQGANFQETQYF TGTGCCAGCACCGACCAGGGGGCAAACTTCCAAGAGACCCAGTACTTC
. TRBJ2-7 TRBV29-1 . CSVARDGYEQYF TGCAGCGTTGCCAGGGACGGCTACGAGCAGTACTTC
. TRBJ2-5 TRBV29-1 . CSASETQYF TGCAGCGCATCGGAGACCCAGTACTTC
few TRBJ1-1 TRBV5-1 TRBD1 CASSLAGGLSTEAFF TGCGCCAGCAGCTTGGCAGGGGGCTTGAGCACTGAAGCTTTCTTT
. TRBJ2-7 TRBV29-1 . CSVGQPSYEQYF TGCAGCGTTGGACAGCCCTCCTACGAGCAGTACTTC
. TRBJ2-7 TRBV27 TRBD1 CATRTGTYYEQYF TGTGCCACCCGGACAGGGACCTACTACGAGCAGTACTTC
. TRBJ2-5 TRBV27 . CASSLFGYETQYF TGTGCCAGCAGTTTATTCGGTTACGAGACCCAGTACTTC
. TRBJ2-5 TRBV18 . CASSPQGKEETQYF TGTGCCAGCTCACCTCAAGGAAAGGAGGAGACCCAGTACTTC
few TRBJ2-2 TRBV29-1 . CSVVGGNTGELFF TGCAGCGTTGTTGGGGGAAACACCGGGGAGCTGTTTTTT
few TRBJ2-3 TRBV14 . CASSLLGETDTQYF TGTGCCAGCAGCCTTCTGGGGGAGACAGATACGCAGTATTTT